Listed here are 2 T cell receptor beta chains from one sample, sequenced in a study of Ad26.COV2.S vaccination and SARS-CoV-2 variants. Here immunoSEQ multiplex PCR was the method, and the copy in TCRdb shows in-frame clones only, minus some. The sample gives roughly 410,000 clones, under 90% of which show up once; around 7.3% is in the top ten. Treatment: 15 to 20 received Ad26.COV2.S at low or high dose, single or two shots; several received placebo; per-sample allocation not given. All samples were drawn on day 63, counting from the first vaccine or placebo injection. The specimen was peripheral blood, collected in a trial of Ad26.COV2.S vaccine versus placebo. The receptors derive from a person aged 18-60 years who received the Ad26.COV2.S COVID-19 vaccine or a placebo.

V is TRBV28 and J is TRBJ1-1; D gene unclear. From germline, CDR1 is MDHEN and CDR2 SYDVKM. V was shortened by 4 bases and J by 10 bases, with 16 bases between the two germline ends. This CDR3 is 13 amino acids long. The CDR3 nucleotides are TGTGCCAGCAGTTCCGTCGACCGGGCTGCAGCTTTCTTT. Encoded protein: CASSSVDRAAAFF.

The gene calls are TRBV5-1 and TRBJ1-2; D gene unclear. Trimming took 0 bases from V and 4 from J, leaving 4 bases between them. CDR1 is SGHRS and CDR2 is YFSETQ in the germline V gene. The CDR3 loop spans 12 amino acids. Here the CDR3 DNA reads TGCGCCAGCAGCTTGGACCCCTATGGCTACACCTTC. This sequence encodes CASSLDPYGYTF. Filled out from reference TRBV5-1 and TRBJ1-2, the complete variable domain reads KAGVTQTPRYLIKTRGQQVTLSCSPISGHRSVSWYQQTPGQGLQFLFEYFSETQRNKGNFPGRFSGRQFSNSRSEMNVSTLELGDSALYLCASSLDPYGYTFGSGTRLTVV.